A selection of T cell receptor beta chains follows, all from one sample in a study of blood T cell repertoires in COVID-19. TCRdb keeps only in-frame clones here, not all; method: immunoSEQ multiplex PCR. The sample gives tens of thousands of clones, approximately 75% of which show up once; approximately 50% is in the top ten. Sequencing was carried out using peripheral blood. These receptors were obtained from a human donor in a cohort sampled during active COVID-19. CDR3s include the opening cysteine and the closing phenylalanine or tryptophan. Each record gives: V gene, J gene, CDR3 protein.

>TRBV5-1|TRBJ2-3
CASSLGDRGLTDTQYF
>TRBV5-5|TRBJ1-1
CASSSRTGGTEAFF
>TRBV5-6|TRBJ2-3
CASSPGTGRTDTQYF
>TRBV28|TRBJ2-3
CASSSLQGSTDTQYF
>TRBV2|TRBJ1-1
CASTDRLNTEAFF
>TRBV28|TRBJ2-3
CASSSGFQDTQYF
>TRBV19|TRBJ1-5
CASTPGGGNQPQHF
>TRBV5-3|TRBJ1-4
CAREGDNEKLFF
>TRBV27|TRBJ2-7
CASSLRRSYEQYF
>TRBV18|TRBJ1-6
CASSQGFNSPLHF
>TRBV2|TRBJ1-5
CASSLDSYNQPQHF
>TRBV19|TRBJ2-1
CASSPQGGVNEQFF
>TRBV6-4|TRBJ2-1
CASSEGGKQFF
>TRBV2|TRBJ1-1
CASLQTGPNTEAFF
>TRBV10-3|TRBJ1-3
CAISEHTGGGGNTIYF
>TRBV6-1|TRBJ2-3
CASTETGERIGDTQYF
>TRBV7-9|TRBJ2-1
CASSLEGTGGVNEQFF
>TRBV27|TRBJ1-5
CASSLDRGLDQPQHF
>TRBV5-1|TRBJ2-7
CASSIGQGKDEQYF
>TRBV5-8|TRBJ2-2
CASSTGQGAGELFF
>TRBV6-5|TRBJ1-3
CASSYYSGSGNTIYF
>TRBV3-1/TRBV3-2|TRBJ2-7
CASRPQRGTGYEQYF
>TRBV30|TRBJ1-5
CAWSVGQNSNQPQHF
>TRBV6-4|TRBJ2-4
CASRAVQGMSKNIQYF
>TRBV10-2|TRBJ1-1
CASSEQESTEAFF
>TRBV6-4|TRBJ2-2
CASSSGQGTGELFF
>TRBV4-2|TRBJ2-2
CASSQALTTGELFF
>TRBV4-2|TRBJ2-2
CASSQDYKGLAGNTGELFF
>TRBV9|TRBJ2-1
CASSGGLHNEQFF
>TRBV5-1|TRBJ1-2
CASSSTGTGQTAKF
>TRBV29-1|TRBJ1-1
CSVDGTGTEAFF
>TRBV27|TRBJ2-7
CASSPSAGVYEQYF
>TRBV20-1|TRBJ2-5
CSASIEETQYF
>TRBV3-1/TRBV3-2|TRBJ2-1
CASSRAATSGSREQFF
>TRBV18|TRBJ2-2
CASSPFGLENTGELFF
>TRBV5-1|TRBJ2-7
CASSSGQVYEQYF
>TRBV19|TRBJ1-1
CASSGAIRTEAFF
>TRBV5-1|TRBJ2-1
CASSPSGSTYNEQFF
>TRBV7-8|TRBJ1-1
CASSLIAGDRVGATEAFF
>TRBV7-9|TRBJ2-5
CASSRTGGPETQYF
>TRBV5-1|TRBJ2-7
CASSSTSQAPHEQYF
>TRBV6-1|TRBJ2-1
CASSEQGAGGPYEQFF
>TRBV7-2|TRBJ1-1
CASSLRVRGEAFF
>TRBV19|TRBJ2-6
CASSTTGGRKRANVLTF
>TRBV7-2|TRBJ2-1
CASSLAGLLVHNEQFF